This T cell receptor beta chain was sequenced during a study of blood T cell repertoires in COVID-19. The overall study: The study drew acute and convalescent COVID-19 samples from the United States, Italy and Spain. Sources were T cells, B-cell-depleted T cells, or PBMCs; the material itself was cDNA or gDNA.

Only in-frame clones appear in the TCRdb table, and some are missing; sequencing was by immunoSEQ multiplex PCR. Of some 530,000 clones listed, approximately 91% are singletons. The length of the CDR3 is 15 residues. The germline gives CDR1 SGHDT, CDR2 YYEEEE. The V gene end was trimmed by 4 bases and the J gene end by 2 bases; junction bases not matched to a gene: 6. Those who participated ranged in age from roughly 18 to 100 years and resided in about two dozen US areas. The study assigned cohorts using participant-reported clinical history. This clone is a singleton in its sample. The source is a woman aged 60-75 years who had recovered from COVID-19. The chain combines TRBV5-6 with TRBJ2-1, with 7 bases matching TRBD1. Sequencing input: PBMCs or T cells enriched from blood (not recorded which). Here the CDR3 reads CASSTRDSPYNEQFF. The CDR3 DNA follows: TGTGCCAGCAGCACCCGGGACAGTCCCTACAATGAGCAGTTCTTC. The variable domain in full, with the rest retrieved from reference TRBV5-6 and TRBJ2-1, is DAGVTQSPTHLIKTRGQQVTLRCSPKSGHDTVSWYQQALGQGPQFIFQYYEEEERQRGNFPDRFSGHQFPNYSSELNVNALLLGDSALYLCASSTRDSPYNEQFFGPGTRLTVL.